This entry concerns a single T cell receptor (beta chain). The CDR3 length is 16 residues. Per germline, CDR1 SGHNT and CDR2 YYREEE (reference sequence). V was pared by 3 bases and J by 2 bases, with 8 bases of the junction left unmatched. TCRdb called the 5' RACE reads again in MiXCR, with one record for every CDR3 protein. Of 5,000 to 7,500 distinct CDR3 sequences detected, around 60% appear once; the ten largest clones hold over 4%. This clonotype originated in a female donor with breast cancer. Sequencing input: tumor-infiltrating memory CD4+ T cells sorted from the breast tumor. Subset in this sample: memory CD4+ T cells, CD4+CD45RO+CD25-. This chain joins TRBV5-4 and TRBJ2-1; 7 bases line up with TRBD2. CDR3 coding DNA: TGTGCCAGCAGCTGGGGAGGGGCGGGCCCCTACAATGAGCAGTTCTTC. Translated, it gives CASSWGGAGPYNEQFF.